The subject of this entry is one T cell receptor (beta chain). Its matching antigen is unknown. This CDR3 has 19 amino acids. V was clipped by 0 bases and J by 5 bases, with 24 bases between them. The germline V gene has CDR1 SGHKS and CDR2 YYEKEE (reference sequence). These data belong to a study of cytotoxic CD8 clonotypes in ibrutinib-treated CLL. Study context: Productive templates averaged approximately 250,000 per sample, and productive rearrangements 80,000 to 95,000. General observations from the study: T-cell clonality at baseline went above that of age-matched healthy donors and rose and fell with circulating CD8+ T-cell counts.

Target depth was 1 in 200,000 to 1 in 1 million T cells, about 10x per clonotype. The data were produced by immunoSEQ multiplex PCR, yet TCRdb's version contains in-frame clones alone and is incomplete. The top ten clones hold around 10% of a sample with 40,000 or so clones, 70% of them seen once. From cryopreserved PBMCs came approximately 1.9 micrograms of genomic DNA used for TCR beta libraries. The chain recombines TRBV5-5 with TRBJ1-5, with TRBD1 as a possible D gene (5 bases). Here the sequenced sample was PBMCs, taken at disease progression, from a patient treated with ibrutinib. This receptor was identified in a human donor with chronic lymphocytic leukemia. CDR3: CASSLVGTPARGSDQPQHF. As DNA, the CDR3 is TGTGCCAGCAGCTTGGTGGGTACACCGGCTAGGGGTTCCGATCAGCCCCAGCATTTT. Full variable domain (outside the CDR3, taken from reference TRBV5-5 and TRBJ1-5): DAGVTQSPTHLIKTRGQQVTLRCSPISGHKSVSWYQQVLGQGPQFIFQYYEKEERGRGNFPDRFSARQFPNYSSELNVNALLLGDSALYLCASSLVGTPARGSDQPQHFGDGTRLSIL.